This TCR beta chain was obtained from a study of cytomegalovirus exposure and HLA in healthy donors. A multiplex PCR was run with 60 Vbeta primers and 13 Jbeta primers. Assay used: immunoSEQ multiplex PCR; TCRdb lists only in-frame clones, some missing. Among 130,000 to 150,000 clones listed, around 65% were seen once. This clone was detected a few times. Its cognate antigen is unknown. Study-wide results and caveats: Being indistinguishable, some V segments were excluded, TRBV6-2 and TRBV6-3 among them. TCR association rates varied by HLA locus in a later analysis, with DRB1 highest and HLA-C lowest. In an earlier analysis, productive rearrangement rates for most beta V segments clustered near 87% or 30%. In a later analysis, V- and J-gene trimming of beta chains associated with a DCLRE1C missense variant, replicated independently.

Germline-derived CDR1 and CDR2 are LGHNA and YNFKEQ. This CDR3 region has 15 residues. Trimming at V came to 5 bases and at J to 4 bases, leaving 10 bases not matched to a gene. Sequences were obtained from PBMCs. The rearrangement joins TRBV4-2 to TRBJ1-2, with 7 bases identical to TRBD1. The receptor's source is a woman in her 30s in good health and CMV-seropositive. The CDR3 spells CASSIRQGESYGYTF. The CDR3 DNA follows: TGTGCCAGCAGCATACGACAGGGTGAAAGCTATGGCTACACCTTC.